The 2 T cell receptor beta chains in this list originate from one sample, sequenced in a study of identical twins. TCRdb reanalysed the 5' RACE reads using MiXCR and keeps one entry per CDR3 protein. Among around 1.7 million distinct CDR3 sequences listed, about 32% were seen once. Sequences were obtained from cord blood. All receptors derive from a newborn girl in good health.

Concerning this clonotype: A junction boundary mismatches the germline segment, possibly from a read error. J is TRBJ2-1 and V is TRBV12-3 or TRBV12-4; TRBD2 aligns across 7 bases. This CDR3 has 14 amino acids. CDR3 coding DNA: TGTGCCAGCAGTCCGTGGGACTATAACAATGAGCCGTTCTTC. This translates into CASSPWDYNNEPFF.

This clonotype has a handful of counts. The chain has TRBV6-5 and TRBJ2-2; 9 nucleotides match TRBD1. The CDR3 loop spans 14 amino acids. The V segment lost 6 bases and the J segment 4 bases; nucleotides outside the gene matches: 3. The V gene's germline CDR1 is MNHEY and CDR2 SVGAGI. In nucleotides, the CDR3 is TGTGCCAGCAGATGGGACAGGGCCACCGGGGAGCTGTTTTTT. Its translation is CASRWDRATGELFF.